This TCR beta chain was documented in a study of radiotherapy plus CTLA-4 blockade in lung cancer. Note on this clone: Antigen unknown.

Germline loops: CDR1 SQVTM, CDR2 ANQGSEA. V dropped 3 bases and J dropped 5 bases, with 10 bases sitting between them. The CDR3 is 12 residues long. Chemo-refractory metastatic non-small-cell lung cancer patients received focal radiation with ipilimumab CTLA-4 blockade. Sequencing was performed with immunoSEQ multiplex PCR; in TCRdb, only in-frame clones are kept and a portion is missing. The data contain roughly 80,000 clones, around 78% of them singletons. Findings of the study overall: Early clone dynamics of blood T cells, plus interferon-beta, reportedly predicted response best.

The rearrangement joins TRBV29-1 to TRBJ2-5; D uncertain. Sequenced material: peripheral blood, taken from a patient treated with radiotherapy plus ipilimumab. The receptor was derived from a human donor with non-small cell lung cancer who had a partial response to radiotherapy plus ipilimumab. Some clones in this sample may be carry-over from other donors' samples. CDR3 in DNA: TGCAGCGTTGACCCCCTCGTGGAGACCCAGTACTTC. This sequence encodes CSVDPLVETQYF.